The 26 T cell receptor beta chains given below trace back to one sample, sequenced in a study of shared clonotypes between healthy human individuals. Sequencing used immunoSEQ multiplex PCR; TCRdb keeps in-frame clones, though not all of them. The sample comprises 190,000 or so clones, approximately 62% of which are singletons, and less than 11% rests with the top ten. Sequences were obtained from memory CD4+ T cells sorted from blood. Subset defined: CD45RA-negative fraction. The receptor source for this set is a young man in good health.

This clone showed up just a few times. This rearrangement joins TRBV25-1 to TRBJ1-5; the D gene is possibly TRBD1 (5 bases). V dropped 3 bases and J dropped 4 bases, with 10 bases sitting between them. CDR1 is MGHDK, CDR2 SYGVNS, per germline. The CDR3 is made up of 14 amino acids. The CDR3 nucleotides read TGTGCCAGCAGTGATCCAGGGTCTAATCAGCCCCAGCATTTT. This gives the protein CASSDPGSNQPQHF.

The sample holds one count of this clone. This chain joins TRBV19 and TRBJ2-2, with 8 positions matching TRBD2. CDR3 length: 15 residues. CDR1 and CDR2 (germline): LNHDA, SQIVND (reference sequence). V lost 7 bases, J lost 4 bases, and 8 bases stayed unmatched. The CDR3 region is CASTMGSGSTGELFF. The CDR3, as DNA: TGTGCCAGTACCATGGGAAGCGGGAGCACCGGGGAGCTGTTTTTT.

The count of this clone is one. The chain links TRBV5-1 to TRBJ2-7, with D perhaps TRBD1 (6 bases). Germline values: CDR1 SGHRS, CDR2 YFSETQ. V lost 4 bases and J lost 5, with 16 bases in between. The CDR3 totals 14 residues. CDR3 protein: CASSPAKGVDEQYF. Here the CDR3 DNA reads TGCGCCAGCAGCCCGGCTAAGGGGGTTGACGAGCAGTACTTC.

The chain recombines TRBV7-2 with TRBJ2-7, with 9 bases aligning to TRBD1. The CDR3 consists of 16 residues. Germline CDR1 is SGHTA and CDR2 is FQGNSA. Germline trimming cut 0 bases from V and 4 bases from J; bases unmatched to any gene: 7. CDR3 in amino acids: CASSLARLGQGYEQYF. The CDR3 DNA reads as TGTGCCAGCAGCTTAGCGCGGTTGGGACAGGGATACGAGCAGTACTTC.

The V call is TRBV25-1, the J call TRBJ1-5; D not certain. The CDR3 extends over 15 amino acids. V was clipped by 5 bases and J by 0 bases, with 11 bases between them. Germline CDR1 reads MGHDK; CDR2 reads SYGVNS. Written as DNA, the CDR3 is TGTGCCAGCAGTACTAATGGAAATAGCAATCAGCCCCAGCATTTT. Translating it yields CASSTNGNSNQPQHF.

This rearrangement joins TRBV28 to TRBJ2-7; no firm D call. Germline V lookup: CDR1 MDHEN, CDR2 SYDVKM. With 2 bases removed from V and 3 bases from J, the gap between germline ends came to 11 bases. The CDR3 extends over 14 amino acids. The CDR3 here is CASSLRPLIYEQYF. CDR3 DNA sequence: TGTGCCAGCAGTTTAAGGCCCCTCATCTACGAGCAGTACTTC.

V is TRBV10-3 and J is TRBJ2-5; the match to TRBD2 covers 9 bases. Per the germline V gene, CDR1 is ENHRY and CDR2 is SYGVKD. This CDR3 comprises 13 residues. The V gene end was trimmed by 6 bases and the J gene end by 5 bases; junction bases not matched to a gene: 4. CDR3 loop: CAISVAGEETQYF. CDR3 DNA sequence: TGTGCCATCAGCGTAGCGGGAGAGGAGACCCAGTACTTC.

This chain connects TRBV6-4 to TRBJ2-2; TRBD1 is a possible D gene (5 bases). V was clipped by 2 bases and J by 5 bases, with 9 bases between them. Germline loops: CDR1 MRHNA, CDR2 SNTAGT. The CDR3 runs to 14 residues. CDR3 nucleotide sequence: TGTGCCAGCAGTGACCAGCCAGGGACCGGGGAGCTGTTTTTT. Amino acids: CASSDQPGTGELFF.

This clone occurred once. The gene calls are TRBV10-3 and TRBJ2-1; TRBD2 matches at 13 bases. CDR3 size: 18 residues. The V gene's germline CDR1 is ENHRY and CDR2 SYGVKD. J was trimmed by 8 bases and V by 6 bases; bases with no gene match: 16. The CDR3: CAISGGARTSGRMDEQFF. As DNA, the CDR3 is TGTGCCATCAGCGGAGGGGCTCGGACTAGCGGGAGAATGGATGAGCAGTTCTTC.

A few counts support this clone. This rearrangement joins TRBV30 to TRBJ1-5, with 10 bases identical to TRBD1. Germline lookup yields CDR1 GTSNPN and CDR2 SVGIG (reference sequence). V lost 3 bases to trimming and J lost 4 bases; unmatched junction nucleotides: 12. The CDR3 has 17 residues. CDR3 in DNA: TGTGCCTGGAGAAACCCGGGACAGGGGCAGGATAATCAGCCCCAGCATTTT. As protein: CAWRNPGQGQDNQPQHF.

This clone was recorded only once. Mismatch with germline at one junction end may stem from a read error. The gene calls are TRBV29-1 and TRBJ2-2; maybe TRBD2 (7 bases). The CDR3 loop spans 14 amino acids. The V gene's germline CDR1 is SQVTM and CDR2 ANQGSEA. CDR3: CSGSGTPWTRGAVF. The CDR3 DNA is TGCAGCGGAAGCGGGACACCCTGGACCCGGGGAGCTGTTTTT.

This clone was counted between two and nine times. CDR3 coding DNA: TGCGCCAGCAGCCAAACAGGGGTCGGGGCCAACGTCCTGACTTTC. Translated, it gives CASSQTGVGANVLTF. The chain recombines TRBV4-3 with TRBJ2-6, with TRBD1 identical over 7 bases. The CDR3 runs to 15 residues. CDR1 is LGHNA and CDR2 is YSLEER in the germline V gene. V lost 2 bases, J lost 4 bases, and 2 bases stayed unmatched.

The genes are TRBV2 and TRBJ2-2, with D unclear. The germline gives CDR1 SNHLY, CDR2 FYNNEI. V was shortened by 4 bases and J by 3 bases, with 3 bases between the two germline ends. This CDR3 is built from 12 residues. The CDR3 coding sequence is TGTGCCAGCAGTGGACACACCGGGGAGCTGTTTTTT. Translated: CASSGHTGELFF.

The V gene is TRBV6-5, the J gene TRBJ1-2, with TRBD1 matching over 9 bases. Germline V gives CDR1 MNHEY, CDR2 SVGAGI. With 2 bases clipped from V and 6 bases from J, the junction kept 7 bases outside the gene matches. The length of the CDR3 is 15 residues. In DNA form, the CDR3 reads TGTGCCAGCAGTTACGGCGGGACAGGGACGGATGGCTACACCTTC. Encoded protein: CASSYGGTGTDGYTF.

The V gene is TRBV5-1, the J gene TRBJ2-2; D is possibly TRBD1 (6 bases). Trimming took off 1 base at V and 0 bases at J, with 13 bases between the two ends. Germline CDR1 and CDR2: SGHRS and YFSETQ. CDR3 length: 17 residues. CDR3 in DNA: TGCGCCAGCAGCTTGAGGGTCGGACAGACGAACACCGGGGAGCTGTTTTTT. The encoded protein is CASSLRVGQTNTGELFF.

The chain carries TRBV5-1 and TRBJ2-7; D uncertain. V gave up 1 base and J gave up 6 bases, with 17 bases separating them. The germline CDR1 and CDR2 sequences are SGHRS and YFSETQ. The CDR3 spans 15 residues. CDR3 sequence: CASSLLLERYGEQYF. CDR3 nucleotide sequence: TGCGCCAGCAGCTTGCTATTGGAGAGGTATGGCGAGCAGTACTTC.

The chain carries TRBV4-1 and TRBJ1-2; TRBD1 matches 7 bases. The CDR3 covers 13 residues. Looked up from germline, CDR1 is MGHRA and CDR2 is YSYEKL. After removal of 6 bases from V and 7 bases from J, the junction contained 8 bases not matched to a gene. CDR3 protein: CASRLQGSGGYTF. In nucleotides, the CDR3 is TGCGCCAGCAGGCTACAGGGGTCCGGTGGCTACACCTTC.

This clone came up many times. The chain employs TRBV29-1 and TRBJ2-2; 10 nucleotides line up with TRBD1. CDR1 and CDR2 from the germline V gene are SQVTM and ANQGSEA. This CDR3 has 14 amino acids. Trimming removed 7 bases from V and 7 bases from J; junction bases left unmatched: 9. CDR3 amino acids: CSASGTGVVGELFF. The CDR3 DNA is TGCAGCGCCTCGGGGACAGGGGTAGTCGGGGAGCTGTTTTTT.

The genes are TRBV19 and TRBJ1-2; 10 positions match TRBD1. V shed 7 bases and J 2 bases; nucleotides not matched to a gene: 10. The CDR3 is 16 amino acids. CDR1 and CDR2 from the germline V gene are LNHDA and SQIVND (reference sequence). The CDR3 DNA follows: TGTGCCAGTAAGGGAACCGGGACAGGGGCAAACTATGGCTACACCTTC. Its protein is CASKGTGTGANYGYTF.

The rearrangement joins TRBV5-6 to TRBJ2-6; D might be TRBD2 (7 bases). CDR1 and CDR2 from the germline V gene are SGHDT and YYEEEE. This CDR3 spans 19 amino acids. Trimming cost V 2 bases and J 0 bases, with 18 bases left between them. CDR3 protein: CASSFVRGALSSGANVLTF. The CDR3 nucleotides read TGTGCCAGCAGCTTCGTCCGGGGGGCCCTCAGCTCTGGGGCCAACGTCCTGACTTTC.

Here the CDR3 reads CASSLLGSPGYNEQFF. The CDR3 DNA follows: TGTGCCAGCAGCTTGCTCGGGTCCCCAGGCTACAATGAGCAGTTCTTC. The chain employs TRBV5-8 and TRBJ2-1, with unresolved D. The CDR3 length is 16 residues. Looked up from germline, CDR1 is SGHTS and CDR2 is YDEGEE. Trimming removed 1 base from V and 3 bases from J, with 14 bases in between.

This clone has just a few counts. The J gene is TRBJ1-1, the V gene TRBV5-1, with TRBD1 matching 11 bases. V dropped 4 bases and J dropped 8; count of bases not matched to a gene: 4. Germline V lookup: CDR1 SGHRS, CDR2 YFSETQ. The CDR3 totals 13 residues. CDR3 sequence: CASSMGQGGEAFF. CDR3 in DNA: TGCGCCAGCAGCATGGGACAGGGGGGAGAAGCTTTCTTT.

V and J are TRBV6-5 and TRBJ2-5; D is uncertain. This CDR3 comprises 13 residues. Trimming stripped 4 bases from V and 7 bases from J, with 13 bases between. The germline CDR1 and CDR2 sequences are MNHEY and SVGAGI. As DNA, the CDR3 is TGTGCCAGCAGTTTGGGCCCTCCCAGGACCCAGTACTTC. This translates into CASSLGPPRTQYF.

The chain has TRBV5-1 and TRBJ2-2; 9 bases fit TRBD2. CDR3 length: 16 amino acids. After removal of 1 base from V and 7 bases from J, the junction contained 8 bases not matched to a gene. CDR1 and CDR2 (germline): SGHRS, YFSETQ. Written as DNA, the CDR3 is TGCGCCAGCAGCTTGTTCGCTAGCGGGAACGGCGGGGAGCTGTTTTTT. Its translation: CASSLFASGNGGELFF.

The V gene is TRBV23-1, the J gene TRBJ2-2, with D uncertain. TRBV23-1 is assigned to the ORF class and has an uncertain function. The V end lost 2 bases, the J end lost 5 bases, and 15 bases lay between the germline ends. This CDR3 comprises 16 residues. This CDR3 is CASSQISGEKTGELFF. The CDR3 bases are TGCGCCAGCAGTCAAATCTCTGGGGAAAAAACCGGGGAGCTGTTTTTT.

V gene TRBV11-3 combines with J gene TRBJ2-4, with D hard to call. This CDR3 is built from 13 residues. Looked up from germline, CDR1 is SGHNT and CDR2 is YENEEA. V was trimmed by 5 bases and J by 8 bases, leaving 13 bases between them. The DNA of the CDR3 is TGTGCCAGCAGCCCTGATCCCAAGGACATTCAGTACTTC. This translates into CASSPDPKDIQYF.